This TCR beta chain came from a study of cytomegalovirus exposure and HLA in healthy donors. Findings of the study overall: V- and J-gene trimming in TCR beta was tied to a missense DCLRE1C variant by an analysis performed later. Previously analyzed data showed that most TCR beta V segments were productive at a frequency of about 90% or about 30%. It has been reported that TCR beta sequences accurately predicted the HLA-A and HLA-B alleles of most subjects. Apparent HLA restriction characterized most CMV-associated TCR beta chains in a later analysis.

With regard to this clone: Its antigen is not identified.

V trimming: 2 bases; J trimming: 4 bases; junction bases outside the gene matches: 2. CDR3 size: 14 residues. The germline V gene encodes CDR1 GTSNPN and CDR2 SVGIG (reference sequence). PCR employed 60 Vbeta and 13 Jbeta primers. Some clones are missing from TCRdb's copy, which holds only in-frame ones; the method was immunoSEQ multiplex PCR. The data contain fewer than 70,000 clones, around 74% of them singletons. The rearrangement uses TRBV30 and TRBJ2-3, with TRBD2 identical over 11 bases. Sequencing used PBMCs. The sequence came from an older woman in good health and CMV-seropositive. The chain's CDR3 is CAWSPGLAADTQYF. The CDR3 DNA is TGTGCCTGGAGTCCGGGACTAGCGGCAGATACGCAGTATTTT.